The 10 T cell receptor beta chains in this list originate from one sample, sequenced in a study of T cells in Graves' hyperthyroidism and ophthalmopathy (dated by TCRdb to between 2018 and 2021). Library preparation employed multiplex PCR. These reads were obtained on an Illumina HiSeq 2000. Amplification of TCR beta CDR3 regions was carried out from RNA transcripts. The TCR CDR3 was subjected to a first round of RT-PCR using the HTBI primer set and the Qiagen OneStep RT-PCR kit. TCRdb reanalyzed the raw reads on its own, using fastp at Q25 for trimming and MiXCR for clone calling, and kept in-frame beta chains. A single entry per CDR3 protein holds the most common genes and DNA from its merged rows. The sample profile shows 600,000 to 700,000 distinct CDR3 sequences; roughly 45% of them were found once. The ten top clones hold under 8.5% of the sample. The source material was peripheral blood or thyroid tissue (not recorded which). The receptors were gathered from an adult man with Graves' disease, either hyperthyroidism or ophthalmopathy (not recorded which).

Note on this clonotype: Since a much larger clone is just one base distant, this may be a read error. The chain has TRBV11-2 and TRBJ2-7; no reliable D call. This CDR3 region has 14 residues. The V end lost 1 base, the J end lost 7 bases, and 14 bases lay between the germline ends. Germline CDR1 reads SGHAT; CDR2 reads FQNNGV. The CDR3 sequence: CASSLGRKTREQYF. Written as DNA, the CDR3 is TGTGCCAGCAGCTTAGGACGGAAGACGAGAGAGCAGTACTTC.

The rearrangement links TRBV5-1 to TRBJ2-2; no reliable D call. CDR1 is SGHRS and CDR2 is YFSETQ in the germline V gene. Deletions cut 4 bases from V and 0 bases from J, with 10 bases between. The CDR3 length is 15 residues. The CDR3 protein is CASSPTPANTGELFF. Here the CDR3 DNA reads TGCGCCAGCAGCCCGACACCTGCGAACACCGGGGAGCTGTTTTTT. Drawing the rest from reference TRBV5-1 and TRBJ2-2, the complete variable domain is KAGVTQTPRYLIKTRGQQVTLSCSPISGHRSVSWYQQTPGQGLQFLFEYFSETQRNKGNFPGRFSGRQFSNSRSEMNVSTLELGDSALYLCASSPTPANTGELFFGEGSRLTVL.

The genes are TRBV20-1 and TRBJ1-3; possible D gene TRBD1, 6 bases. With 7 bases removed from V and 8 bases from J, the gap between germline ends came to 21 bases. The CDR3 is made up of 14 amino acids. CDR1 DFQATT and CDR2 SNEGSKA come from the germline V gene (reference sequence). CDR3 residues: CSVAAGAGGYTIYF. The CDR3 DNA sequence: TGCAGTGTCGCAGCAGGGGCAGGTGGCTACACCATATATTTT.

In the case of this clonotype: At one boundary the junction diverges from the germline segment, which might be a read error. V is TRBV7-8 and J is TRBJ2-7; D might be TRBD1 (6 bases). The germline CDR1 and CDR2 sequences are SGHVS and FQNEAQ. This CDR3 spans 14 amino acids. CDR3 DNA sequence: TGTGCCAGTAGCTTTGTCCCAGGGGAGTACGAGCAGTACTTC. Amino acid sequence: CASSFVPGEYEQYF.

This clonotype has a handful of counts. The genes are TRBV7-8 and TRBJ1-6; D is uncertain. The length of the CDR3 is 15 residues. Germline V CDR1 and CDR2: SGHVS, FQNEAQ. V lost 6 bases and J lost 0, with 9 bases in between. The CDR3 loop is CASSDLSSYNSPLHF. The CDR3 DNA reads TGTGCCAGCAGTGACCTAAGCTCCTATAATTCACCCCTCCACTTT.

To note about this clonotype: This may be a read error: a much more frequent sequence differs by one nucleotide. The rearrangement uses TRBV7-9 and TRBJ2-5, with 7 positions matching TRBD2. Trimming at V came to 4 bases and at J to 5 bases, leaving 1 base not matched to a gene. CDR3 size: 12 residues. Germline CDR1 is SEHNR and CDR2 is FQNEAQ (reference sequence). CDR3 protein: CASSWEGETQYF. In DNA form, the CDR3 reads TGTGCCAGCAGCTGGGAGGGGGAGACCCAGTACTTC.

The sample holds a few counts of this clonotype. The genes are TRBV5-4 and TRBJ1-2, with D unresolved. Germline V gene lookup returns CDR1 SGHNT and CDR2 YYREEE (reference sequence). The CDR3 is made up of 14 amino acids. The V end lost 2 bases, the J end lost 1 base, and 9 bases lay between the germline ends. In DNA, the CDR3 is TGTGCCAGCAGCTTTCGGGAAGATAACTATGGCTACACCTTC. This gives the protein CASSFREDNYGYTF.

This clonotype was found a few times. The chain's CDR3 is CASSAGTGDDTEAFF. Here the CDR3 DNA reads TGTGCCAGCAGCGCCGGGACAGGGGATGACACTGAAGCTTTCTTT. The chain employs TRBV7-2 and TRBJ1-1; TRBD1 matches at 10 bases. The CDR3 has 15 amino acids. Per the germline V gene, CDR1 is SGHTA and CDR2 is FQGNSA. V was clipped by 5 bases and J by 3 bases; unmatched bases: 6.

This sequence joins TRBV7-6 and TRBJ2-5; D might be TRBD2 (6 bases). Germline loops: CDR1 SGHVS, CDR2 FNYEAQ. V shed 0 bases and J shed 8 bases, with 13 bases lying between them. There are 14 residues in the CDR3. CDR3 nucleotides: TGTGCCAGCAGCTTAGCCGTAGCGGTGGGCACCCAGTACTTC. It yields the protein CASSLAVAVGTQYF.

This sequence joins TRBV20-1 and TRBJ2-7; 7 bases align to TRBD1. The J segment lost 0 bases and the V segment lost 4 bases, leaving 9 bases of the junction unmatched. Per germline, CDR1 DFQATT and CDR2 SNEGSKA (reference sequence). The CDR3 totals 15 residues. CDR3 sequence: CSATSQGEGSYEQYF. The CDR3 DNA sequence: TGCAGTGCTACGTCCCAGGGGGAAGGCTCCTACGAGCAGTACTTC.